Reported below is one T cell receptor beta chain. Its antigen is still unknown. Base qualities are missing; no much larger clone stands one base away. RNA was extracted with the RNeasy kit and about 0.5 to 1 ug was reverse transcribed using random hexamers. The immunoSEQ multiplex PCR assay, covering 54 Vbeta and 13 Jbeta segments, was used to amplify TCR beta CDR3 regions. Bias from PCR amplification was corrected by using a synthetic template baseline for primer optimization and for computational correction. In the source study's methods: Only productive sequences were kept, with reads annotated to V, D and J genes according to IMGT and analyzed in immunoSEQ Analyzer. Clonality was computed as one minus Shannon entropy normalized by log2 of the number of productive unique sequences. Public and private clones were assessed among the 100 most prevalent clones of each patient and control. Clones were defined as Susac-specific if absent from the healthy and MS cohorts, from 900 to 1,200 published viral clones and from other ImmuneACCESS disease sequences. TCRdb itself trimmed the public reads at Q25 with fastp, ran MiXCR and retained productive beta chains. Duplicate CDR3 protein sequences are folded into a single record with the most common DNA and genes. The V and J calls, along with clone size, are taken from TCRdb and not from the paper's own processing. This sample holds 330,000 or so distinct CDR3 sequences; about nine tenths were observed only once. Together, the top ten hold approximately 0.18% of the sample.

Peripheral blood CD8+ and CD4+ T cells from healthy donors, Susac syndrome patients and multiple sclerosis patients were profiled by high-throughput TCR beta sequencing. Treatment-naive patients with stable or active relapsing-remitting disease fulfilling revised McDonald criteria were used as multiple sclerosis controls. Bulk CD8+ and CD4+ T cells were purified by magnetic negative isolation, whereas CD8+ TEMRA cells were enriched by FACS. Blood was drawn into EDTA tubes, processed within 24 hours, and PBMCs were isolated by density gradient centrifugation. PBMCs intended for TCR sequencing were frozen in liquid nitrogen and were later thawed in a 37 degrees C water bath. The sorted or isolated CD4+, CD8+ and CD8+ TEMRA cells had a purity of 90% or higher. According to the germline V gene, CDR1 reads LGHNA and CDR2 reads YSLEER. Including the terminal cysteine and phenylalanine, the CDR3 comprises 16 residues. The kept DNA is CDR3 alone, 48 bases in frame from the first base. Germline trimming: 1 base from V, 2 bases from J; junction bases outside gene matches: 6.

The sample comes from a study of CD8 T cells in Susac syndrome (dated by TCRdb to the late 2010s). Some background on the complete study: The study used repertoire sequencing to test whether antigen drove CD8+ T cell activation and differentiation in Susac syndrome. The study compared CD8+ T cell repertoire clonality among roughly 12 healthy donors, 14 Susac syndrome patients and approximately 16 multiple sclerosis patients. Beyond this particular receptor, the publication reports: The TCR sequencing and HLA analysis was acknowledged to have included a relatively small number of individuals.

The sequenced sample was CD8+ T cells from PBMCs. The TCR comes from a human donor with multiple sclerosis. Rearrangement joined TRBV4-3 to TRBJ2-7, with 9 junctional bases fitting TRBD2. The sequenced DNA: TGCGCCAGCAGCCAAGGTCCTAGCGGGGCAACCTACGAGCAGTACTTC. Translated, it gives CASSQGPSGATYEQYF.